These 11 T cell receptor beta chains originate from one sample sequenced in a study of T cells in Graves' hyperthyroidism and ophthalmopathy. There were TCR beta CDR3 regions amplified from RNA transcripts. Initially, a first-round RT-PCR of the TCR CDR3 employed the HTBI primer set. TCRdb called the multiplex PCR reads again in MiXCR, with one record for every CDR3 protein. Of about 590,000 distinct CDR3 sequences listed, roughly 14% are singletons. The specimen was blood. The source is a woman in her 30s with Graves' hyperthyroidism.

V usage is TRBV19 and J usage is TRBJ2-7; TRBD1 or TRBD2 may be the D gene (5 bases each). Per the germline V gene, CDR1 is LNHDA and CDR2 is SQIVND (reference sequence). This CDR3 has 13 amino acids. V dropped 4 bases and J dropped 7 bases, with 14 bases sitting between them. DNA for the CDR3: TGTGCCAGTAGTAAGAGGGACGAGGGAGAGCAGTACTTC. Its translation: CASSKRDEGEQYF.

This clonotype came up a few times. This rearrangement joins TRBV4-3 to TRBJ1-1, with TRBD1 as a possible D gene (5 bases). In germline, CDR1 is LGHNA, CDR2 YSLEER. This CDR3 has 13 amino acids. The germline V and J ends were trimmed by 1 base and 5 bases, with 8 bases remaining between them. This CDR3 is CASSQVWGTEAFF. The CDR3 nucleotides are TGCGCCAGCAGCCAAGTATGGGGGACTGAAGCTTTCTTT.

Note on this clonotype: A clone one base away is much larger, so this may be a read error. In DNA form, the CDR3 reads TGTGCCAGCGGCCAGAGGACTAGCGGGCATTACGAGCAGTACTTC. Protein product: CASGQRTSGHYEQYF. The chain has TRBV7-2 and TRBJ2-7; 11 bases fit TRBD2. In germline, CDR1 is SGHTA, CDR2 FQGNSA. This CDR3 is 15 amino acids long. Trimming cost V 8 bases and J 4 bases; bases outside gene matches: 10.

This clonotype has at least ten counts. This chain uses TRBV3-1 with TRBJ1-2, with D uncertain. The CDR3 sequence is 14 residues long. The germline CDR1 and CDR2 sequences are LGHDT and YNNKEL (reference sequence). Deletions cut 0 bases from V and 8 bases from J, with 13 bases between. In DNA, the CDR3 is TGTGCCAGCAGCCAAGATCTAACGGAGATGGGCTACACCTTC. Protein sequence: CASSQDLTEMGYTF. Filled out from reference TRBV3-1 and TRBJ1-2, the complete variable domain reads DTAVSQTPKYLVTQMGNDKSIKCEQNLGHDTMYWYKQDSKKFLKIMFSYNNKELIINETVPNRFSPKSPDKAHLNLHINSLELGDSAVYFCASSQDLTEMGYTFGSGTRLTVV.

J is TRBJ1-2 and V is TRBV5-1, with D possibly being TRBD1 (6 bases). Germline V gene data show CDR1 as SGHRS and CDR2 as YFSETQ. The CDR3 totals 16 residues. Trimming took 5 bases from V and 4 from J, leaving 21 bases between them. The CDR3 region is CASSADSPRQGYGYTF. The CDR3 nucleotides are TGCGCCAGCAGTGCGGACAGCCCGAGGCAAGGCTATGGCTACACCTTC.

Only a few counts were recorded for this clonotype. The V gene is TRBV14, the J gene TRBJ2-1; 7 bases are a match to TRBD2. CDR1 and CDR2 (germline): SGHDN, FVKESK. The CDR3 totals 17 residues. Germline trimming cut 1 base from V and 0 bases from J; bases unmatched to any gene: 6. For the CDR3, the DNA is TGTGCCAGCAGCCAAGTCGGGAGGTCGAGCTCCTACAATGAGCAGTTCTTC. It is translated as CASSQVGRSSSYNEQFF.

V gene TRBV19 combines with J gene TRBJ1-1; 9 bases line up with TRBD1. V dropped 5 bases and J dropped 0; count of bases not matched to a gene: 7. CDR1 is LNHDA and CDR2 is SQIVND in the germline V gene (reference sequence). This CDR3 has 16 amino acids. CDR3 residues: CASSVAGTGMNTEAFF. CDR3 sequence (DNA): TGTGCCAGTAGTGTCGCCGGGACAGGGATGAACACTGAAGCTTTCTTT.

This clonotype occurred many times. The rearrangement joins TRBV2 to TRBJ1-2; 9 bases fit TRBD1. V was clipped by 7 bases and J by 4 bases; unmatched bases: 7. Looked up from germline, CDR1 is SNHLY and CDR2 is FYNNEI. CDR3 length equals 14 residues. The CDR3 nucleotides read TGTGCCAGCACGGTAACAGGGGGCGTCTATGGCTACACCTTC. Its protein is CASTVTGGVYGYTF. Drawing the rest from reference TRBV2 and TRBJ1-2, the complete variable domain is EPEVTQTPSHQVTQMGQEVILRCVPISNHLYFYWYRQILGQKVEFLVSFYNNEISEKSEIFDDQFSVERPDGSNFTLKIRSTKLEDSAMYFCASTVTGGVYGYTFGSGTRLTVV.

The sample holds many counts of this clonotype. J is TRBJ2-7 and V is TRBV28; TRBD2 matches at 7 bases. V lost 3 bases and J lost 2; bases outside the gene matches: 10. The V gene's germline CDR1 is MDHEN and CDR2 SYDVKM. The CDR3 totals 16 residues. The DNA of the CDR3 is TGTGCCAGCAGTTTGGGTGTTAGGGACTACACCTACGAGCAGTACTTC. Its translation: CASSLGVRDYTYEQYF.

This sequence joins TRBV11-2 and TRBJ2-3, with D hard to call. Trimming shortened V by 5 bases and J by 2 bases, and 17 bases separated the two germline ends. The germline V gene encodes CDR1 SGHAT and CDR2 FQNNGV. The CDR3 covers 16 residues. The CDR3: CASSRTGGAFTDTQYF. DNA of the CDR3: TGTGCCAGCAGCCGGACGGGCGGCGCTTTCACAGATACGCAGTATTTT.

This clonotype has more than one count but fewer than ten. The J gene is TRBJ2-5, the V gene TRBV5-1, with 8 bases aligning to TRBD1. Germline assignment: CDR1 SGHRS and CDR2 YFSETQ. This CDR3 spans 17 amino acids. J lost 4 bases, V lost 0 bases, and 11 bases had no gene match. CDR3 in DNA: TGCGCCAGCAGCTTGGAGGGACAGGTTCATGCTGGAGAGACCCAGTACTTC. This codes for CASSLEGQVHAGETQYF.